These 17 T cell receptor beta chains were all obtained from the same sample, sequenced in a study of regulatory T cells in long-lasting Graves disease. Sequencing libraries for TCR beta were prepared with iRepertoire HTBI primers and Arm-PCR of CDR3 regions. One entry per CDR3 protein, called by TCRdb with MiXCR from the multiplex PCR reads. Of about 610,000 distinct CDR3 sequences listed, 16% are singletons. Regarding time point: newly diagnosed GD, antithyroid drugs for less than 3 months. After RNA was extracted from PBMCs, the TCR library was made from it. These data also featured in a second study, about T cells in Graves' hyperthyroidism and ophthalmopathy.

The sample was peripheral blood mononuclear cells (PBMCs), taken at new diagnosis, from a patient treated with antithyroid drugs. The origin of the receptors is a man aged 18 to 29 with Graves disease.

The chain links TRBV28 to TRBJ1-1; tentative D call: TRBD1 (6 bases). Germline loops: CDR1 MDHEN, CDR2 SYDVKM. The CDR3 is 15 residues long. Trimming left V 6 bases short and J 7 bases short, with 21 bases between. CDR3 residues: CASSAAGAQRDEAFF. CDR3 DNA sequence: TGTGCCAGCAGCGCGGCAGGGGCGCAAAGGGATGAAGCTTTCTTT.

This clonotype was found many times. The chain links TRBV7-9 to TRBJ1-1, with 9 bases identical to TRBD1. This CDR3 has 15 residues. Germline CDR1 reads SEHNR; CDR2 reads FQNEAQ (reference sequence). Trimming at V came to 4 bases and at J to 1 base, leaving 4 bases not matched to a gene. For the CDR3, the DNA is TGTGCCAGCAGCTCCGGACAGGGGACGAACACTGAAGCTTTCTTT. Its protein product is CASSSGQGTNTEAFF.

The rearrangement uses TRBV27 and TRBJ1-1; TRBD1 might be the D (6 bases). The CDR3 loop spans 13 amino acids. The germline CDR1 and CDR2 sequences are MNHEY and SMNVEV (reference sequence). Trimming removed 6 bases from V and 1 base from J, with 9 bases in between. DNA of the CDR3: TGTGCCAGCAGATTGGGGGCGAACACTGAAGCTTTCTTT. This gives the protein CASRLGANTEAFF.

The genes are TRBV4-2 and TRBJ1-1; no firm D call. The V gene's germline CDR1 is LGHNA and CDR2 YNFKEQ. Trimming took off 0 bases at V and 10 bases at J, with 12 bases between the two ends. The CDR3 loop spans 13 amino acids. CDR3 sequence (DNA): TGTGCCAGCAGCCAAGAGCCTGGAGTCGGAGCTTTCTTT. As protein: CASSQEPGVGAFF.

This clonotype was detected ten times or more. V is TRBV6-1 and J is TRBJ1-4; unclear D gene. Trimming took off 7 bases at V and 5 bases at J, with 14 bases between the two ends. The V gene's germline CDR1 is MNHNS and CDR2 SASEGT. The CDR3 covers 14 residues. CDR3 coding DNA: TGTGCCAGCAACCCAAGGGATTCGAATGAAAAACTGTTTTTT. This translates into CASNPRDSNEKLFF.

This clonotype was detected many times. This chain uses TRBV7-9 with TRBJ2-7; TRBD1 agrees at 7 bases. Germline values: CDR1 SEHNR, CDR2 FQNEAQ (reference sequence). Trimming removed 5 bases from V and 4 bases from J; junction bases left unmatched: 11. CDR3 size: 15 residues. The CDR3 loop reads CASSPRQGALYEQYF. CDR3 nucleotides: TGTGCCAGCAGCCCACGACAGGGAGCGTTGTACGAGCAGTACTTC. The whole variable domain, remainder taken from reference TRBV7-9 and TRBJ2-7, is DTGVSQNPRHKITKRGQNVTFRCDPISEHNRLYWYRQTLGQGPEFLTYFQNEAQLEKSRLLSDRFSAERPKGSFSTLEIQRTEQGDSAMYLCASSPRQGALYEQYFGPGTRLTVT.

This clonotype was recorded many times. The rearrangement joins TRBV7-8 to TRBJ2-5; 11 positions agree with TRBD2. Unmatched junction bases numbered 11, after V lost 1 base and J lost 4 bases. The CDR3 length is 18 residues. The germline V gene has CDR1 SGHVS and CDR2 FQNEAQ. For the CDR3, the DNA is TGTGCCAGCAGCTTAGGCTCCCTAGCGGGAGGAAGCGGAGAGACCCAGTACTTC. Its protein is CASSLGSLAGGSGETQYF.

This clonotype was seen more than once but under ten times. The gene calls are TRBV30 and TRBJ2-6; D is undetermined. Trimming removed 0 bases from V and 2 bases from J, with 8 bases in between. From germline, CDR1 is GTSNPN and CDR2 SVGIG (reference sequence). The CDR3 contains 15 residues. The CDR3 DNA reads TGTGCCTGGAGTGTAGATAGGACTGGGGCCAACGTCCTGACTTTC. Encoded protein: CAWSVDRTGANVLTF. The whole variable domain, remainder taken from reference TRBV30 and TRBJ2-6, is SQTIHQWPATLVQPVGSPLSLECTVEGTSNPNLYWYRQAAGRGLQLLFYSVGIGQISSEVPQNLSASRPQDRQFILSSKKLLLSDSGFYLCAWSVDRTGANVLTFGAGSRLTVL.

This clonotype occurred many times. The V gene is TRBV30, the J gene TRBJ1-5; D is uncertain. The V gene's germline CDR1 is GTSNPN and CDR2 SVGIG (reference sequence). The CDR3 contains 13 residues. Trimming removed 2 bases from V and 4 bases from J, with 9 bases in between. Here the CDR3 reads CAWSPDANQPQHF. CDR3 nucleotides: TGTGCCTGGAGTCCAGACGCTAATCAGCCCCAGCATTTT.

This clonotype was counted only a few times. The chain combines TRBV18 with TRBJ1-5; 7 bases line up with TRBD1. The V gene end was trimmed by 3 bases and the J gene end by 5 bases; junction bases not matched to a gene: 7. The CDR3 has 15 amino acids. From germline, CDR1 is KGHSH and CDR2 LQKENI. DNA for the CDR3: TGTGCCAGCTCACCTCGACAGGGCGTGGATCAGCCCCAGCATTTT. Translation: CASSPRQGVDQPQHF.

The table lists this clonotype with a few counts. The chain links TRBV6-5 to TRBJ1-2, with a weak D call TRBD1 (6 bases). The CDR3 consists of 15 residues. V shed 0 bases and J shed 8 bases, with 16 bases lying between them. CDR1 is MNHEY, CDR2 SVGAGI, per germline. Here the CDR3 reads CASSYSMGTFLGYTF. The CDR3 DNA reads TGTGCCAGCAGTTACTCGATGGGGACATTCCTCGGCTACACCTTC.

DNA for the CDR3: TGTGCCAGCAGTGAAGGGGCGGGAGTAATCGTGGAGACCCAGTACTTC. As protein: CASSEGAGVIVETQYF. The V gene is TRBV25-1, the J gene TRBJ2-5; the match to TRBD2 covers 7 bases. Per germline, CDR1 MGHDK and CDR2 SYGVNS. Trimming took 2 bases from V and 5 from J; bases not matched to a gene: 11. The CDR3 has 16 residues.

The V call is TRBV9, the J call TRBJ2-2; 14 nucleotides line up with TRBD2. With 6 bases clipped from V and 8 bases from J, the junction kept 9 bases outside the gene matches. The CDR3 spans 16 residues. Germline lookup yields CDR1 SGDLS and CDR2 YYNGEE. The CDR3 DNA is TGTGCCAGCACCCAAGGGACTAGCGGGAGCGTGGGGGAGCTGTTTTTT. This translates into CASTQGTSGSVGELFF. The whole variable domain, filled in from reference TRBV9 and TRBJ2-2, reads DSGVTQTPKHLITATGQRVTLRCSPRSGDLSVYWYQQSLDQGLQFLIQYYNGEERAKGNILERFSAQQFPDLHSELNLSSLELGDSALYFCASTQGTSGSVGELFFGEGSRLTVL.

The CDR3 loop is CASSQGLNSIRRNEQYF. DNA for the CDR3: TGTGCCAGCAGCCAAGGGCTAAATTCGATACGACGGAACGAGCAGTACTTC. The chain uses TRBV3-1 and TRBJ2-7; D unresolved. Germline V gene data show CDR1 as LGHDT and CDR2 as YNNKEL (reference sequence). CDR3 length: 17 amino acids. The ends were cut back, 1 base at V and 5 bases at J, with 21 bases in the middle.

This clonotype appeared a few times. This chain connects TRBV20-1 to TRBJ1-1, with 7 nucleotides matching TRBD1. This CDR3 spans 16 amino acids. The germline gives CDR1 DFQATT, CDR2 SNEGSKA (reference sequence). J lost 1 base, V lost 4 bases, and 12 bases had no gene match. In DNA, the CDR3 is TGCAGTGCTAAGGAGACAGGGAAGCGGGGGAACACTGAAGCTTTCTTT. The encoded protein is CSAKETGKRGNTEAFF.

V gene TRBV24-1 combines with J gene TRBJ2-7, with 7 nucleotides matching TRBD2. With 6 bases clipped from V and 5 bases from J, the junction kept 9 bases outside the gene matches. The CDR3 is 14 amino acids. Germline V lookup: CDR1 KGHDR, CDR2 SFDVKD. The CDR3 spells CATSTRGRVDEQYF. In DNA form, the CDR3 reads TGTGCCACCAGTACCCGCGGGAGAGTTGACGAGCAGTACTTC.

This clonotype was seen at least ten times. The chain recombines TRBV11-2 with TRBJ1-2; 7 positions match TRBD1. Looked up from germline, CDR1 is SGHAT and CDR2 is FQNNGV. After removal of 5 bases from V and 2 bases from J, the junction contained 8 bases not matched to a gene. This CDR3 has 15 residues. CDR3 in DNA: TGTGCCAGCAGCCATACGGACAGGCCGAACTATGGCTACACCTTC. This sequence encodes CASSHTDRPNYGYTF.